Following are 27 T cell receptor beta chains from one sample sequenced in a study of control samples from healthy donors and cancer patients. Some clones are missing from TCRdb's copy, which holds only in-frame ones; the method was immunoSEQ multiplex PCR. The table shows around 40,000 clones, with approximately 90% occurring only once. Input material: PBMCs. These receptor sequences come from a woman in her thirties or forties with head and neck cancer.

CDR3 sequence reads: CASGGTSGRARETQYF. CDR3 DNA sequence: TGTGCCAGCGGGGGGACTAGCGGGAGGGCCAGAGAGACCCAGTACTTC. The chain recombines TRBV28 with TRBJ2-5; 16 nucleotides line up with TRBD2. V lost 8 bases, J lost 4 bases, and 7 bases stayed unmatched. Germline assignment: CDR1 MDHEN and CDR2 SYDVKM. There are 16 residues in the CDR3. The full variable domain, its missing parts supplied by reference TRBV28 and TRBJ2-5, is DVKVTQSSRYLVKRTGEKVFLECVQDMDHENMFWYRQDPGLGLRLIYFSYDVKMKEKGDIPEGYSVSREKKERFSLILESASTNQTSMYLCASGGTSGRARETQYFGPGTRLLVL.

The chain is built from TRBV30 and TRBJ2-1; TRBD1 aligns across 8 bases. The germline CDR1 and CDR2 sequences are GTSNPN and SVGIG (reference sequence). CDR3 length: 13 residues. V shed 4 bases, J shed 5 bases, and the junction held 4 bases outside the gene matches. The CDR3: CAWIPGQDNEQFF. The CDR3 region has the DNA TGTGCCTGGATCCCGGGACAGGACAATGAGCAGTTCTTC.

V and J are TRBV13 and TRBJ1-4; D gene unclear. The germline V and J ends were trimmed by 5 bases and 2 bases, with 15 bases remaining between them. Per the germline V gene, CDR1 is PRHDT and CDR2 is FYEKMQ (reference sequence). This CDR3 has 16 amino acids. CDR3 bases: TGTGCCAGCAGCGCGGCCGAAGAAAGGACTAATGAAAAACTGTTTTTT. As protein: CASSAAEERTNEKLFF.

The genes are TRBV19 and TRBJ1-2, with 10 bases fitting TRBD1. This CDR3 has 15 residues. V shed 5 bases, J shed 4 bases, and the junction held 7 bases outside the gene matches. CDR1 is LNHDA and CDR2 is SQIVND in the germline V gene (reference sequence). In nucleotides, the CDR3 is TGTGCCAGTAGTGTTTCCGGGACAGGGGTCTATGGCTACACCTTC. Its protein is CASSVSGTGVYGYTF.

This clone was seen only a few times. The chain is built from TRBV6-4 and TRBJ2-3; D is possibly TRBD1 or TRBD2 (6 bases each). The germline CDR1 and CDR2 sequences are MRHNA and SNTAGT. The V and J ends lost 3 bases and 8 bases respectively, with 12 bases between them. CDR3 size: 13 residues. CDR3 bases: TGTGCCAGCAGTGATGACAGGAGGGGTACGCAGTATTTT. Protein product: CASSDDRRGTQYF.

The V and J genes are TRBV14 and TRBJ2-7; no definite D call. CDR1 SGHDN and CDR2 FVKESK come from the germline V gene. CDR3 length: 13 amino acids. V was shortened by 1 base and J by 3 bases, with 7 bases between the two germline ends. The CDR3 nucleotides are TGTGCCAGCAGCCAAGTCAGACGCTACGAGCAGTACTTC. This codes for CASSQVRRYEQYF.

The chain couples TRBV10-2 to TRBJ2-7; weak D call: TRBD1 (6 bases). Deletions cut 3 bases from V and 0 bases from J, with 12 bases between. Germline CDR1 and CDR2: WSHSY and SAAADI. The CDR3 is 15 residues long. CDR3 residues: CASSDHRVVSYEQYF. CDR3 nucleotides: TGCGCCAGCAGTGATCACAGGGTAGTCTCCTACGAGCAGTACTTC.

V gene TRBV29-1 combines with J gene TRBJ1-2; maybe TRBD1 (6 bases). From germline, CDR1 is SQVTM and CDR2 ANQGSEA. With 7 bases removed from V and 8 bases from J, the gap between germline ends came to 14 bases. This CDR3 has 11 residues. The CDR3 coding sequence is TGCAGCGCCACAGGGAGGGGCGGCTACACCTTC. It translates to CSATGRGGYTF.

V and J are TRBV29-1 and TRBJ1-1; possible D gene TRBD1, 5 bases. The germline V and J ends were trimmed by 4 bases and 5 bases, with 8 bases remaining between them. The CDR3 spans 11 residues. Germline V gene lookup returns CDR1 SQVTM and CDR2 ANQGSEA. CDR3 DNA: TGCAGCGTTGTCGGGGGAACTGAAGCTTTCTTT. Amino acid sequence: CSVVGGTEAFF.

The chain combines TRBV11-2 with TRBJ1-2; a weak D match, TRBD1 (6 bases). V was cut by 0 bases and J by 6 bases, with 11 bases left in between. Germline lookup yields CDR1 SGHAT and CDR2 FQNNGV. The CDR3 runs to 14 residues. Here the CDR3 DNA reads TGTGCCAGCAGCTTAGATCTTGGGGGCCATGGCTACACCTTC. Its protein is CASSLDLGGHGYTF.

The chain recombines TRBV5-5 with TRBJ2-7; D is unclear. Germline-derived CDR1 and CDR2 are SGHKS and YYEKEE (reference sequence). The CDR3 spans 15 residues. Between the trimmed V and J ends, which lost 0 bases and 1 base, there was a span of 11 bases. Here the CDR3 DNA reads TGTGCCAGCAGCTTGGCGGCACATGGATCCTACGAGCAGTACTTC. Its translation: CASSLAAHGSYEQYF.

The chain uses TRBV5-1 and TRBJ2-7; 9 nucleotides agree with TRBD1. With 4 bases clipped from V and 5 bases from J, the junction kept 7 bases outside the gene matches. The germline CDR1 and CDR2 sequences are SGHRS and YFSETQ. The CDR3 is 14 amino acids. As DNA, the CDR3 is TGCGCCAGCAGCCCCCGGACAGGGGCCCACGAGCAGTACTTC. This sequence encodes CASSPRTGAHEQYF. Combining the CDR3 with reference TRBV5-1 and TRBJ2-7 gives the whole variable domain KAGVTQTPRYLIKTRGQQVTLSCSPISGHRSVSWYQQTPGQGLQFLFEYFSETQRNKGNFPGRFSGRQFSNSRSEMNVSTLELGDSALYLCASSPRTGAHEQYFGPGTRLTVT.

The V call is TRBV15, the J call TRBJ2-1; D gene ambiguous. Germline V gives CDR1 LNHNV, CDR2 YYDKDF (reference sequence). The V and J ends lost 2 bases and 10 bases respectively, with 12 bases between them. The length of the CDR3 is 13 residues. CDR3 sequence reads: CATSRQSPREQFF. CDR3 DNA sequence: TGTGCCACCAGCAGACAGTCCCCTAGGGAGCAGTTCTTC.

As concerns this clone: It is unclear where the CDR3 begins or ends on the DNA, so no DNA is shown, and the CDR3 is as TCRdb lists it. The chain links TRBV12-5 to TRBJ1-4; the D call TRBD1 from the table was never checked on the DNA. The CDR3 comprises 16 residues, both ends counted. In germline, CDR1 is LGHNT, CDR2 FRNRAP. Here the CDR3 reads CASGPVPGQASKNCFF.

This chain links TRBV7-2 with TRBJ1-1; D ambiguous. CDR3 size: 19 residues. V was pared by 1 base and J by 0 bases, with 21 bases between. Germline V gene lookup returns CDR1 SGHTA and CDR2 FQGNSA. The CDR3 protein is CASSLVTVGSYHMNTEAFF. As DNA, the CDR3 is TGTGCCAGCAGCTTAGTTACGGTCGGCAGCTACCACATGAACACTGAAGCTTTCTTT.

This clone was seen only once. The chain's CDR3 is CASSPGSWDTQYF. The DNA of the CDR3 is TGTGCCAGCAGCCCCGGGTCCTGGGATACGCAGTATTTT. J is TRBJ2-3 and V is TRBV12-3 or TRBV12-4; D is unclear. Trimming cost V 6 bases and J 6 bases, with 13 bases left between them. The CDR3 extends over 13 amino acids.

The V and J genes are TRBV18 and TRBJ2-3, with D hard to call. CDR1 KGHSH and CDR2 LQKENI come from the germline V gene. The CDR3 runs 12 residues. V lost 6 bases, J lost 5 bases, and 9 bases lay in between. The CDR3 here is CASSPGKDTQYF. The CDR3 DNA is TGTGCCAGCTCCCCTGGGAAAGATACGCAGTATTTT.

This clone was recorded a few times. This sequence joins TRBV2 and TRBJ2-7, with D perhaps matching TRBD1 or TRBD2 (5 bases each). CDR1 is SNHLY and CDR2 is FYNNEI in the germline V gene. V was trimmed by 6 bases and J by 3 bases, leaving 9 bases between them. There are 12 residues in the CDR3. CDR3 sequence reads: CASRGDGYEQYF. The CDR3 region has the DNA TGTGCCAGCAGGGGGGACGGCTACGAGCAGTACTTC.

The CDR3 is CASSRAETLKTQYF. CDR3 bases: TGTGCCAGTTCCAGGGCCGAAACGTTAAAGACCCAGTACTTC. The gene calls are TRBV19 and TRBJ2-5, with D possibly TRBD1 on 5 matching bases. Trimming stripped 8 bases from V and 6 bases from J, with 19 bases between. CDR3 length: 14 amino acids. Germline CDR1 is LNHDA and CDR2 is SQIVND (reference sequence).

The chain couples TRBV6-5 to TRBJ1-5, with unresolved D. Germline V CDR1 and CDR2: MNHEY, SVGAGI. This CDR3 has 15 amino acids. The V and J ends lost 7 bases and 5 bases respectively, with 18 bases between them. In DNA, the CDR3 is TGTGCCAGCAAAACGGTCGGACCGGCTCATCAGCCCCAGCATTTT. It encodes CASKTVGPAHQPQHF.

This rearrangement joins TRBV6-5 to TRBJ2-5; 12 positions match TRBD2. This CDR3 has 15 residues. Germline CDR1 and CDR2: MNHEY and SVGAGI. J gave up 7 bases and V 6 bases, and 9 bases lay outside the gene matches. In DNA, the CDR3 is TGTGCCAGCAGCCAAGAGACTAGCGGGAGTATGACCCAGTACTTC. It encodes CASSQETSGSMTQYF.

The DNA for the CDR3 is TGTGCCACCAGCAGAGATGTGGGAAGATCTGGAAACACCATATATTTT. Amino acids: CATSRDVGRSGNTIYF. This chain links TRBV15 with TRBJ1-3; D call uncertain. CDR3 length equals 16 residues. Per germline, CDR1 LNHNV and CDR2 YYDKDF (reference sequence). The V gene lost 0 bases and the J gene lost 1 base, with 10 bases spanning the gap.

J is TRBJ1-1 and V is TRBV5-4; no clear D gene. From germline, CDR1 is SGHNT and CDR2 YYREEE (reference sequence). The CDR3 is 15 residues long. V was clipped by 3 bases and J by 4 bases, with 16 bases between them. The CDR3 loop reads CASSSPGNNPTEAFF. As DNA, the CDR3 is TGTGCCAGCAGCTCCCCGGGTAATAACCCCACTGAAGCTTTCTTT. The full variable domain, with the rest looked up from reference TRBV5-4 and TRBJ1-1, is ETGVTQSPTHLIKTRGQQVTLRCSSQSGHNTVSWYQQALGQGPQFIFQYYREEENGRGNFPPRFSGLQFPNYSSELNVNALELDDSALYLCASSSPGNNPTEAFFGQGTRLTVV.

The V and J genes are TRBV2 and TRBJ1-2, with a possible D match to TRBD1 (5 bases). With 10 bases removed from V and 4 bases from J, the gap between germline ends came to 16 bases. Germline values: CDR1 SNHLY, CDR2 FYNNEI. This CDR3 comprises 13 residues. This chain's CDR3 is CANRMTDPYGYTF. CDR3 DNA sequence: TGTGCCAACAGGATGACAGATCCCTATGGCTACACCTTC.

The V gene is TRBV28, the J gene TRBJ2-3; D not certain. The ends were cut back, 3 bases at V and 4 bases at J, with 11 bases in the middle. Germline CDR1 and CDR2: MDHEN and SYDVKM. The CDR3 loop spans 14 amino acids. Here the CDR3 reads CASSLGWRSDTQYF. The CDR3 bases are TGTGCCAGCAGTTTGGGGTGGCGCTCAGATACGCAGTATTTT.

This clone appeared once. This sequence joins TRBV5-1 and TRBJ2-3; D ambiguous. The CDR3 length is 15 residues. V was clipped by 0 bases and J by 4 bases, with 12 bases between them. Germline V lookup: CDR1 SGHRS, CDR2 YFSETQ. CDR3 loop: CASSLVLPGPDTQYF. The CDR3 DNA is TGCGCCAGCAGCTTGGTATTGCCAGGACCAGATACGCAGTATTTT.

This chain joins TRBV2 and TRBJ1-2; D ambiguous. Germline V CDR1 and CDR2: SNHLY, FYNNEI. The CDR3 extends over 12 amino acids. Between the trimmed V and J ends, which lost 2 bases and 5 bases, there was a span of 6 bases. The CDR3 DNA is TGTGCCAGCAGTGAATCCGTGTATGGCTACACCTTC. Its protein is CASSESVYGYTF.